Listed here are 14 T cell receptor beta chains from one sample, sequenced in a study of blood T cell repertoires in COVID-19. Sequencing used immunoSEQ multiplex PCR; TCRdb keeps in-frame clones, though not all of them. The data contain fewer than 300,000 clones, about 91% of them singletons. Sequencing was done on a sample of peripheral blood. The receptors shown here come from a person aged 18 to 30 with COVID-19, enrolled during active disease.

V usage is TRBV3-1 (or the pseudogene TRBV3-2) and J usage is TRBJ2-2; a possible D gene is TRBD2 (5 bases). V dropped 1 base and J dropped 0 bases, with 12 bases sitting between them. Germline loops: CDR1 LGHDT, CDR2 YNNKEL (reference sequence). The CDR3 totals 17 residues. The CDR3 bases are TGTGCCAGCAGCCAAGGCCTAAAAGCGGCGAACACCGGGGAGCTGTTTTTT. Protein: CASSQGLKAANTGELFF.

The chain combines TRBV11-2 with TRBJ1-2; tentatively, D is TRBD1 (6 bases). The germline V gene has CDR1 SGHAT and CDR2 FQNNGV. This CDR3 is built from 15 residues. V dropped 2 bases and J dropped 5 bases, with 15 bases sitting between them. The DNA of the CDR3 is TGTGCCAGCAGCTTAACAGGGAACGGTGGATATGGCTACACCTTC. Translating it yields CASSLTGNGGYGYTF.

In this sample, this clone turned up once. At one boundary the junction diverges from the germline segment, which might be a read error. This CDR3 is CASSLGPIPAF. The CDR3 bases are TGTGCCAGCAGTTTGGGCCCAATCCCCGCTTTT. The V call is TRBV12-3 or TRBV12-4, the J call TRBJ2-3; D call uncertain. The CDR3 length is 11 residues.

The CDR3, as DNA: TGTGCCAGCAGCGCGCAGGGGGCAACTAATGAAAAACTGTTTTTT. Translated: CASSAQGATNEKLFF. The chain has TRBV25-1 and TRBJ1-4; 7 nucleotides match TRBD1. Looked up from germline, CDR1 is MGHDK and CDR2 is SYGVNS. The CDR3 loop spans 15 amino acids. The V and J ends lost 6 bases and 0 bases, in that order; junction bases with no gene match: 4.

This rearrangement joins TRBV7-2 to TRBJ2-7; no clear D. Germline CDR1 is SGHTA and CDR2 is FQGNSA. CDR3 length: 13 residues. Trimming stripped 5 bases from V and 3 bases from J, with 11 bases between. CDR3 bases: TGTGCCAGCAGCCCAAACTTTGGCTACGAGCAGTACTTC. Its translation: CASSPNFGYEQYF.

CDR3 in amino acids: CATGATNEKLFF. The CDR3 DNA is TGTGCCACCGGAGCAACTAATGAAAAACTGTTTTTT. This chain connects TRBV12-3 or TRBV12-4 to TRBJ1-4, with no clear D. The CDR3 loop spans 12 amino acids. V was cut by 10 bases and J by 0 bases, with 6 bases left in between.

CDR3 amino acids: CASRLISGNTIYF. The CDR3 DNA reads as TGTGCCAGCAGACTAATCTCTGGAAACACCATATATTTT. The genes are TRBV6-5 and TRBJ1-3; D is unresolved. Per the germline V gene, CDR1 is MNHEY and CDR2 is SVGAGI. The CDR3 consists of 13 residues. Trimming cost V 6 bases and J 0 bases, with 6 bases left between them.

In nucleotides, the CDR3 is TGTGCCATCAGTGAGTCAACTGAGGTAGCGGTTTCAGGAGGAGATACGCAGTATTTT. Residues: CAISESTEVAVSGGDTQYF. The V gene is TRBV10-3, the J gene TRBJ2-3; D might be TRBD2 (6 bases). Germline lookup yields CDR1 ENHRY and CDR2 SYGVKD. The length of the CDR3 is 19 residues. The germline V and J ends were trimmed by 0 bases and 5 bases, with 24 bases remaining between them.

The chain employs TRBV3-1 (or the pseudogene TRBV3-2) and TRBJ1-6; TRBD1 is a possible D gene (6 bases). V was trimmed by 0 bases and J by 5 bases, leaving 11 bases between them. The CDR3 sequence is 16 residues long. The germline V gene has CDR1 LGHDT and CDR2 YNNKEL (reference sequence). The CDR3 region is CASSQDRTANNSPLHF. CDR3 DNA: TGTGCCAGCAGCCAAGACCGGACAGCCAATAATTCACCCCTCCACTTT.

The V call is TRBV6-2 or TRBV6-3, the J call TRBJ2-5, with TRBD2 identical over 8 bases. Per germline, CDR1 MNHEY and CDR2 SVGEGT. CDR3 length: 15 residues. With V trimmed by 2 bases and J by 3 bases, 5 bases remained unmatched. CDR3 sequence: CASSYASAGEETQYF. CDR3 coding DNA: TGTGCCAGCAGTTACGCCTCAGCGGGAGAAGAGACCCAGTACTTC.

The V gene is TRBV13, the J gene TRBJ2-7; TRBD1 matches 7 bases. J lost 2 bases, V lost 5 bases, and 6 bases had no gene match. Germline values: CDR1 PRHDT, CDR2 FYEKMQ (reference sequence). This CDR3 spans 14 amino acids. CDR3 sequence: CASSPPGQPYEQYF. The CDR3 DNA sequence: TGTGCCAGCAGCCCACCGGGACAGCCCTACGAGCAGTACTTC.

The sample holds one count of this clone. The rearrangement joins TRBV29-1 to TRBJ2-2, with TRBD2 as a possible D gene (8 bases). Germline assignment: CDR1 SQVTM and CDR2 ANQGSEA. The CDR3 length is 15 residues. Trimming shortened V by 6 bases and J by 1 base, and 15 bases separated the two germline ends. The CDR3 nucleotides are TGCAGCGTCCGGGAGGGACAGCTGAACACCGGGGAGCTGTTTTTT. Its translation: CSVREGQLNTGELFF.

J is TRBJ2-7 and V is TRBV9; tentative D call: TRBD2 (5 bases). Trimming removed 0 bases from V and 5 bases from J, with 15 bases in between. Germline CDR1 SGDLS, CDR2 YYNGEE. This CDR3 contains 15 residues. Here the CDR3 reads CASSVGGGQHHEQYF. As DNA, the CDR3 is TGTGCCAGCAGCGTAGGCGGCGGGCAACACCACGAGCAGTACTTC.

Here the CDR3 DNA reads TGTGCCAGCAGCTCCCGGACAGCCTCGAACACCGGGGAGCTGTTTTTT. It codes for CASSSRTASNTGELFF. The chain recombines TRBV7-2 with TRBJ2-2, with D perhaps TRBD1 (6 bases). CDR3 length: 16 residues. The germline V gene has CDR1 SGHTA and CDR2 FQGNSA. V lost 4 bases, J lost 0 bases, and 12 bases lay in between.